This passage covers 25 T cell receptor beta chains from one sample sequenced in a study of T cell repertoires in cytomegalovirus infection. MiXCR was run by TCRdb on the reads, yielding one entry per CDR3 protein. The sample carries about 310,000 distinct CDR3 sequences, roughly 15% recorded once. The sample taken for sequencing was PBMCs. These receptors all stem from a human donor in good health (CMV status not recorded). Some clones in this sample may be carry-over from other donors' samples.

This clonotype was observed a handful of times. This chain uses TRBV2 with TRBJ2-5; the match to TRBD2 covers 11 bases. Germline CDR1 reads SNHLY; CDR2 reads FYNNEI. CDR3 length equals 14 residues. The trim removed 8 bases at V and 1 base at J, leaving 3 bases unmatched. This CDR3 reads CASGGLAVQETQYF. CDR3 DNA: TGTGCCAGCGGGGGACTAGCGGTCCAAGAGACCCAGTACTTC.

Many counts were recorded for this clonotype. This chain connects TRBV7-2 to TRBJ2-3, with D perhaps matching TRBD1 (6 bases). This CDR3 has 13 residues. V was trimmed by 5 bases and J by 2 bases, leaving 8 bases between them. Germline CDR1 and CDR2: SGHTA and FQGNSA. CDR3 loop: CASSQGTTDTQYF. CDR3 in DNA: TGTGCCAGCAGCCAGGGGACCACAGATACGCAGTATTTT.

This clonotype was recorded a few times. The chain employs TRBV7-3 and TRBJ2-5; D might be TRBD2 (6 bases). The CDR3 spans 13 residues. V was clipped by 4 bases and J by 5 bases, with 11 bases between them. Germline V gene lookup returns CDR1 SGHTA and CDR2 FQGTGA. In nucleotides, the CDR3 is TGTGCCAGCAGCTCACCCGGGGGTGAGACCCAGTACTTC. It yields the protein CASSSPGGETQYF.

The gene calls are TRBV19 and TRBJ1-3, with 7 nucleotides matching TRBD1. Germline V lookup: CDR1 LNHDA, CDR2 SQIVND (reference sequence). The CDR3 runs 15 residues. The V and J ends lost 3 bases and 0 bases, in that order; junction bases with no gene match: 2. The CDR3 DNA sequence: TGTGCCAGTAGTATCGGGACAGACTCTGGAAACACCATATATTTT. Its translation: CASSIGTDSGNTIYF.

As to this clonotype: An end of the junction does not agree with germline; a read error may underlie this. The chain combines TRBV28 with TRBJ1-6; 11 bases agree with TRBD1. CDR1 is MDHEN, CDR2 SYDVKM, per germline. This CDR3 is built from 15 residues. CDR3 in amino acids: CASSEGQGARSPFHF. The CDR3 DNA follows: TGTGCCAGCAGTGAAGGACAGGGGGCTCGTTCACCCTTCCACTTT.

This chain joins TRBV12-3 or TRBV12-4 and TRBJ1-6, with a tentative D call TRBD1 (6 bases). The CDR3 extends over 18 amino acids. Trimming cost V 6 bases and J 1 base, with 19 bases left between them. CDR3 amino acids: CASRPNRRGLSYNSPLHF. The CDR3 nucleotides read TGTGCCAGCAGGCCCAACCGCAGGGGATTGTCCTATAATTCACCCCTCCACTTT.

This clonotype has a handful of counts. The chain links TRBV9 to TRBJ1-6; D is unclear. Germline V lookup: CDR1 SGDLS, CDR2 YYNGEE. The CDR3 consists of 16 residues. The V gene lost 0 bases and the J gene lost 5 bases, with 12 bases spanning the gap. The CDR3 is CASSVGVGSNNSPLHF. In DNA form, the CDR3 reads TGTGCCAGCAGCGTAGGAGTTGGCAGCAATAATTCACCCCTCCACTTT.

CDR3 coding DNA: TGTGCCAGCAGTCTCGGGACTAGCGACGCAGATACGCAGTATTTT. Translation: CASSLGTSDADTQYF. The chain is built from TRBV12-3 or TRBV12-4 and TRBJ2-3, with 10 positions matching TRBD2. After removal of 5 bases from V and 4 bases from J, the junction contained 6 bases not matched to a gene. The CDR3 sequence is 15 residues long.

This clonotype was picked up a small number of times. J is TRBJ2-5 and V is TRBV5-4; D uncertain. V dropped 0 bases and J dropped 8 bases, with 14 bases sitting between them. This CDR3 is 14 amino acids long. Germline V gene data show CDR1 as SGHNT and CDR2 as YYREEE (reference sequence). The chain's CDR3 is CASSLESVRSTQYF. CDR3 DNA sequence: TGTGCCAGCAGCTTGGAGAGCGTCCGAAGCACCCAGTACTTC.

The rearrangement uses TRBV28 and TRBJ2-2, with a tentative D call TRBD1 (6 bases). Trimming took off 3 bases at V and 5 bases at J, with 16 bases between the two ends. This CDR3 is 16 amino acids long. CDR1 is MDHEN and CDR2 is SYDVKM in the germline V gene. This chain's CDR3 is CASSFFGTYGTGELFF. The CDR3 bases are TGTGCCAGCAGTTTCTTTGGGACATATGGAACCGGGGAGCTGTTTTTT.

The chain's CDR3 is CASSKSDTDTQYF. In DNA, the CDR3 is TGTGCCAGCTCGAAATCGGACACAGATACGCAGTATTTT. The genes are TRBV28 and TRBJ2-3; no clear D gene. CDR3 length: 13 amino acids. The V gene's germline CDR1 is MDHEN and CDR2 SYDVKM. With 8 bases removed from V and 2 bases from J, the gap between germline ends came to 11 bases.

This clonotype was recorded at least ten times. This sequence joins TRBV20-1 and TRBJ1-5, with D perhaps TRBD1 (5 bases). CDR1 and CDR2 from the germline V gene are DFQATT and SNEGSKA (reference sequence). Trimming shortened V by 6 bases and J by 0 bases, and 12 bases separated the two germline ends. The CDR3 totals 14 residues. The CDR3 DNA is TGCAGTGCATTGACAGACTATAGCAATCAGCCCCAGCATTTT. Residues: CSALTDYSNQPQHF.

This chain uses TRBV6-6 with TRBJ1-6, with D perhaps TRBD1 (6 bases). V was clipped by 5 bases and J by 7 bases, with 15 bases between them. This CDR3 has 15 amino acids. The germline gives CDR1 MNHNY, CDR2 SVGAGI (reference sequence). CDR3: CASSTETGYNSPLHF. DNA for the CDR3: TGTGCCAGCAGTACCGAGACAGGCTACAATTCACCCCTCCACTTT.

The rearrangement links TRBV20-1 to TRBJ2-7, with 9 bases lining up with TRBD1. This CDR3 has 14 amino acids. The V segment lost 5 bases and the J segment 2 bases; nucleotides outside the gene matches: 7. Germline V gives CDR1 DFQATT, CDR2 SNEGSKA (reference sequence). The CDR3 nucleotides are TGCAGTGCTTGCCGGGACAGGGTCCCCTACGAGCAGTACTTC. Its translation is CSACRDRVPYEQYF.

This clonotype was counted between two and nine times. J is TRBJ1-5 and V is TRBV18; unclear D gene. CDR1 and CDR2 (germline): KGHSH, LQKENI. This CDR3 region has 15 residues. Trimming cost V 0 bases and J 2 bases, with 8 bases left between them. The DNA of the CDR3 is TGTGCCAGCTCACCACCAGGGTGGGGCAATCAGCCCCAGCATTTT. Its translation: CASSPPGWGNQPQHF. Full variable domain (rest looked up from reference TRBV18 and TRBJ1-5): NAGVMQNPRHLVRRRGQEARLRCSPMKGHSHVYWYRQLPEEGLKFMVYLQKENIIDESGMPKERFSAEFPKEGPSILRIQQVVRGDSAAYFCASSPPGWGNQPQHFGDGTRLSIL.

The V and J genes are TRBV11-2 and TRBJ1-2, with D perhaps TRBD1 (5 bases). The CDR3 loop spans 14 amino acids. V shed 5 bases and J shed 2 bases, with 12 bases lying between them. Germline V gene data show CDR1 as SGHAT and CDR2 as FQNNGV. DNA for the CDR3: TGTGCCAGCAGCCTGGGACTGATGAACTATGGCTACACCTTC. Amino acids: CASSLGLMNYGYTF.

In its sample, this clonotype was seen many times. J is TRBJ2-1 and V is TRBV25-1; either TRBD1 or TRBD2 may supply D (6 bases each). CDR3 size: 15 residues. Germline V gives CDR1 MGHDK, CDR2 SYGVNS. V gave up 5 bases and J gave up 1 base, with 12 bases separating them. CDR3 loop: CASSRGRGSYNEQFF. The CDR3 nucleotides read TGTGCCAGCAGTCGGGGGCGGGGATCCTACAATGAGCAGTTCTTC. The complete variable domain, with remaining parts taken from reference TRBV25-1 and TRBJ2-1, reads EADIYQTPRYLVIGTGKKITLECSQTMGHDKMYWYQQDPGMELHLIHYSYGVNSTEKGDLSSESTVSRIRTEHFPLTLESARPSHTSQYLCASSRGRGSYNEQFFGPGTRLTVL.

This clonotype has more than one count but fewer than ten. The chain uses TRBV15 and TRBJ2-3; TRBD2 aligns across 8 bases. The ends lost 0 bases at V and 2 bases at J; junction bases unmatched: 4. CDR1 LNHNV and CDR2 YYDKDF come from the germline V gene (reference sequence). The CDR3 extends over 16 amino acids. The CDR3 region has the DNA TGTGCCACCAGCAGAGATTCGGGAGGGCACACAGATACGCAGTATTTT. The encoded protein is CATSRDSGGHTDTQYF. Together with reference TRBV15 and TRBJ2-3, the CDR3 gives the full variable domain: DAMVIQNPRYQVTQFGKPVTLSCSQTLNHNVMYWYQQKSSQAPKLLFHYYDKDFNNEADTPDNFQSRRPNTSFCFLDIRSPGLGDTAMYLCATSRDSGGHTDTQYFGPGTRLTVL.

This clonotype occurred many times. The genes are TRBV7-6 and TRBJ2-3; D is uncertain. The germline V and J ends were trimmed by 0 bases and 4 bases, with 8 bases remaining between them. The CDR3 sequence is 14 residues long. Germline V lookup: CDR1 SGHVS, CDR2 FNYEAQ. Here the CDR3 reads CASSLAQSPDTQYF. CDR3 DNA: TGTGCCAGCAGCTTAGCACAGAGTCCAGATACGCAGTATTTT.

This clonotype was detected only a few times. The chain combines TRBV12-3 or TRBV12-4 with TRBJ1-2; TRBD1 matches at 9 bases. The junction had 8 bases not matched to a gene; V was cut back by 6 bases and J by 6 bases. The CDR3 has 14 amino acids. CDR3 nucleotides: TGTGCCAGCAGGGTACAGGGGGCGGACCATGGCTACACCTTC. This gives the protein CASRVQGADHGYTF.

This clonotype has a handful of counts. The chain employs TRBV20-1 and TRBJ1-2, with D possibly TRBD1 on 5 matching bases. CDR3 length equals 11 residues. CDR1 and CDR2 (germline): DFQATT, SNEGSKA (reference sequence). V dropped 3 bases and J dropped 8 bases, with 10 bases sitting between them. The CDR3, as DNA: TGCAGTGCTAGGCGGGACTCAGGCTACACCTTC. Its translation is CSARRDSGYTF.

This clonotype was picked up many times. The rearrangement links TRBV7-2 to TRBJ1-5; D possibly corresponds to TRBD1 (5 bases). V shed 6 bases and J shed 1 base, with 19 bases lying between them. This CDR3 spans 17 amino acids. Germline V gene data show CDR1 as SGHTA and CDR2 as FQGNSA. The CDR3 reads CASSTRIGARSNQPQHF. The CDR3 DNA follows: TGTGCCAGCAGTACGAGGATCGGGGCGCGAAGCAATCAGCCCCAGCATTTT.

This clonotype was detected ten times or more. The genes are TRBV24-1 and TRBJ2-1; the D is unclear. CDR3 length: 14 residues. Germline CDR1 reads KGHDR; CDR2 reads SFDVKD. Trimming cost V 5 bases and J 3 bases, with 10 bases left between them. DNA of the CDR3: TGTGCCACCAGTGGTCTCGAAGGCTACAATGAGCAGTTCTTC. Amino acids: CATSGLEGYNEQFF.

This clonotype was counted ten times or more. CDR3 sequence: CASSLGIVTGELFF. CDR3 sequence (DNA): TGTGCCAGCAGCTTAGGGATTGTAACCGGGGAGCTGTTTTTT. The chain has TRBV5-6 and TRBJ2-2, with no clear D. Germline CDR1 SGHDT, CDR2 YYEEEE. The CDR3 is made up of 14 amino acids. With 2 bases removed from V and 5 bases from J, the gap between germline ends came to 10 bases.

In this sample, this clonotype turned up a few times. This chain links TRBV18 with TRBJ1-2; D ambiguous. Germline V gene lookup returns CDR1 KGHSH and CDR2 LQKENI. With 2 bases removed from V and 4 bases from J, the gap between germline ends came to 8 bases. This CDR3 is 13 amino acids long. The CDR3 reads CASSPEGVYGYTF. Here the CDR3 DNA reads TGTGCCAGCTCACCAGAAGGAGTCTATGGCTACACCTTC.